This T cell receptor (beta chain) was captured in a study of cytotoxic CD8 clonotypes in ibrutinib-treated CLL. Whole-study results and caveats: Baseline clonality, higher than in age-matched healthy donors, tracked circulating CD8+ T-cell counts.

Some clones are missing from TCRdb's copy, which holds only in-frame ones; the method was immunoSEQ multiplex PCR. The table records under 300,000 clones, roughly 70% of them present only once. This clone came up once. Antigen unknown. The input for sequencing was PBMCs, taken after 24 months of ibrutinib treatment. The TCR sequence derives from a human donor with chronic lymphocytic leukemia.

The chain's CDR3 is CASSASYEQYF. DNA of the CDR3: TGTGCCAGCAGCGCTTCATACGAGCAGTACTTC. The gene calls are TRBV5-5 and TRBJ2-7; D is unclear. Trimming pared 4 bases from V and 4 bases from J, leaving 6 bases between. The CDR3 loop spans 11 amino acids. Germline V gene lookup returns CDR1 SGHKS and CDR2 YYEKEE (reference sequence).